Here is one TCR beta chain with its context. Its antigen remains unknown. This specimen comes from a study of blood T cells in healthy people across ages. For the study at large: About one barcoded beta molecule was captured per two T cells (by template switching). Broader study findings: Diversity estimated from one million T cells was considered an underestimate.

Then a second PCR, running about 6 to 11 cycles, was carried out with a sample-barcoded 5' primer and a J-beta primer mix. Tags on each cDNA molecule came from a template-switch adaptor with 12 random nucleotides. Each CDR3 protein gets one entry after TCRdb re-called the 5' RACE reads with MiXCR. The sample contains 1.5 million to 1.8 million distinct CDR3 sequences, approximately 43% of which appear only once. Germline V lookup: CDR1 SQVTM, CDR2 ANQGSEA. The ends were cut back, 5 bases at V and 3 bases at J, with 8 bases in the middle. This CDR3 has 11 amino acids. The study drew donors from healthy Caucasian individuals in Russia aged roughly 6 to 90.

The chain is built from TRBV29-1 and TRBJ2-7, with unresolved D. Specimen: blood. The TCR was taken from a woman between 18 and 30 years old in good health. In DNA, the CDR3 is TGCAGCGTTACGGGTAACTACGAGCAGTACTTC. Translation gives CSVTGNYEQYF.